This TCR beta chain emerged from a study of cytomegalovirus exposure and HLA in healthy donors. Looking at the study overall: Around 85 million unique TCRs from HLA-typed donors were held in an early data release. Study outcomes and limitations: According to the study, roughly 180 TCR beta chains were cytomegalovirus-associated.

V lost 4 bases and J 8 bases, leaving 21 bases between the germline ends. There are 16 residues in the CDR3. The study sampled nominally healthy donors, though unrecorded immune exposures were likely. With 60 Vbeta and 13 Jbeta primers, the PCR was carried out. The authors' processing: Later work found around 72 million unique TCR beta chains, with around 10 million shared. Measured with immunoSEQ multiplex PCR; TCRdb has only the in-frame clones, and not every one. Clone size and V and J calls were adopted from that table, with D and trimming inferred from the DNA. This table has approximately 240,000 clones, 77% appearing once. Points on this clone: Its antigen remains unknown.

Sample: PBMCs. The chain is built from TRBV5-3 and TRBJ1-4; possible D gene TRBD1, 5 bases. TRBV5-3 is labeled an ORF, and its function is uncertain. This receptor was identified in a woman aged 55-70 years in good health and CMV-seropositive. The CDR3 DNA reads TGTGCCAGAAGCCCCCCAGGGAGGCCGAAAGGCGAAAAACTGTTTTTT. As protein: CARSPPGRPKGEKLFF.